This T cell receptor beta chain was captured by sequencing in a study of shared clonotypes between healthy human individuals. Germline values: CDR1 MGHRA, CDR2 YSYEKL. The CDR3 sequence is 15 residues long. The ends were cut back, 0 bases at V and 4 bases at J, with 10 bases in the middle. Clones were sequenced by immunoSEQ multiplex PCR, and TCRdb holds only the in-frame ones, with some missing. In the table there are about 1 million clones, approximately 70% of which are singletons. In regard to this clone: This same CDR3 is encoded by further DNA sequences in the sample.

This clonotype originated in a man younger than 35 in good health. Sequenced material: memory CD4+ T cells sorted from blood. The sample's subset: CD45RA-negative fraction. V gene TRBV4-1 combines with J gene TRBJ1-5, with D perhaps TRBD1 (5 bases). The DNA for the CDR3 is TGCGCCAGCAGCCAAGATCGCCAGGGAAATCAGCCCCAGCATTTT. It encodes CASSQDRQGNQPQHF.